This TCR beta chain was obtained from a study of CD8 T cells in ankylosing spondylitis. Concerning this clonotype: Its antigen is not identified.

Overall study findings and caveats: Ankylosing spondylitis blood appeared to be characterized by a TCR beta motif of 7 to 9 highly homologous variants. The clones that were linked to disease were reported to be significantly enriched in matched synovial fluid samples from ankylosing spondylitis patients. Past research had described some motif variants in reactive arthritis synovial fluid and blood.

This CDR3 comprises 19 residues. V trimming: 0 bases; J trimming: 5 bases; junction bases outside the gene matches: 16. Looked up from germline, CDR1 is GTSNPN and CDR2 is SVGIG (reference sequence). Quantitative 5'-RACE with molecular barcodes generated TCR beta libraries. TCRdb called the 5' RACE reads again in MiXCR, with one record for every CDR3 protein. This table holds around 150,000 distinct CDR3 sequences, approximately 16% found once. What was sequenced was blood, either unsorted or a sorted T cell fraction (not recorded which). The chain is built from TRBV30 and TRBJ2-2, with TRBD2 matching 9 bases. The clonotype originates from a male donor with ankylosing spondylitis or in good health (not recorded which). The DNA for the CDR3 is TGTGCCTGGAGTGTACTGGCGGGAGGGGTAATTCCCCAAACCGGGGAGCTGTTTTTT. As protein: CAWSVLAGGVIPQTGELFF.